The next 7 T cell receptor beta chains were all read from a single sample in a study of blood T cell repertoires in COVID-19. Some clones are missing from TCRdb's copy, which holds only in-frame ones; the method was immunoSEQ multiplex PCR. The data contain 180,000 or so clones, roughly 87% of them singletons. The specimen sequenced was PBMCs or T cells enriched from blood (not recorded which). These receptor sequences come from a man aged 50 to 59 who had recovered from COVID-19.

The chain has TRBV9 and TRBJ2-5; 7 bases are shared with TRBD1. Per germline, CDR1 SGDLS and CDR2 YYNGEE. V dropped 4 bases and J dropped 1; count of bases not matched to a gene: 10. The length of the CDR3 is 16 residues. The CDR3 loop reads CASSPRQGSIQETQYF. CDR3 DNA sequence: TGTGCCAGCAGCCCACGACAGGGATCAATCCAAGAGACCCAGTACTTC. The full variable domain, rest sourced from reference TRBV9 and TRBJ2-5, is DSGVTQTPKHLITATGQRVTLRCSPRSGDLSVYWYQQSLDQGLQFLIQYYNGEERAKGNILERFSAQQFPDLHSELNLSSLELGDSALYFCASSPRQGSIQETQYFGPGTRLLVL.

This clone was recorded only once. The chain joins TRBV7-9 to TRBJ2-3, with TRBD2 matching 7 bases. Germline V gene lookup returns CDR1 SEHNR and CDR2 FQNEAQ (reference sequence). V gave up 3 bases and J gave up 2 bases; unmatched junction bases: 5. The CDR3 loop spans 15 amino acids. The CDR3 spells CASSFEGGPTDTQYF. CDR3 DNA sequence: TGTGCCAGCAGCTTTGAGGGAGGGCCCACAGATACGCAGTATTTT.

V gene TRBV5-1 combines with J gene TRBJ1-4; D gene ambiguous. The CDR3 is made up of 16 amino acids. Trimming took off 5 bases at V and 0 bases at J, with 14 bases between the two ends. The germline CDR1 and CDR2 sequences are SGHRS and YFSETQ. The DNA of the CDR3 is TGCGCCAGCAGTCGTTCGGGGAGAGCAACTAATGAAAAACTGTTTTTT. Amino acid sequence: CASSRSGRATNEKLFF. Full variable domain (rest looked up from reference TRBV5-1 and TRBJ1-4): KAGVTQTPRYLIKTRGQQVTLSCSPISGHRSVSWYQQTPGQGLQFLFEYFSETQRNKGNFPGRFSGRQFSNSRSEMNVSTLELGDSALYLCASSRSGRATNEKLFFGSGTQLSVL.

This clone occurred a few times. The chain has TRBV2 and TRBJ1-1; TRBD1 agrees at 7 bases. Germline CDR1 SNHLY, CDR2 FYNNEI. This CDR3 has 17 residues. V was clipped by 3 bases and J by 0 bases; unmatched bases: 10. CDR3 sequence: CASSDPTGRFMNTEAFF. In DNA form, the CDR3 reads TGTGCCAGCAGTGATCCGACAGGGAGGTTCATGAACACTGAAGCTTTCTTT.

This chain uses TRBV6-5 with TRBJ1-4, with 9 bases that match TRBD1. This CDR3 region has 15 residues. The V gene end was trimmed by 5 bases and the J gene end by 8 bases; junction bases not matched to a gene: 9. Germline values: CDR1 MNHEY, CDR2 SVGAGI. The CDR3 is CASSHGQGSREKLFF. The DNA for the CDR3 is TGTGCCAGCAGTCACGGACAGGGGAGTCGGGAAAAACTGTTTTTT.

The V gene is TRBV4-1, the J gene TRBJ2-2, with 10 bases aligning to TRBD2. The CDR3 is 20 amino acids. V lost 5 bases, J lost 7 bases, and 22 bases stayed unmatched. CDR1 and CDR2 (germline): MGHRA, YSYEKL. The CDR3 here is CASSGPDLKREGLKGGELFF. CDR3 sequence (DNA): TGCGCCAGCAGCGGACCCGACCTCAAGCGGGAGGGCCTGAAAGGCGGGGAGCTGTTTTTT.

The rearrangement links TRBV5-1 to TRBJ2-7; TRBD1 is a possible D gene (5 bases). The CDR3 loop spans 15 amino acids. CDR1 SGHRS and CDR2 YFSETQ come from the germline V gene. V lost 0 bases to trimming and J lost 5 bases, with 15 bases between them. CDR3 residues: CASSLVGAGKNEQYF. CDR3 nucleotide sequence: TGCGCCAGCAGCTTGGTAGGGGCAGGTAAGAACGAGCAGTACTTC.